The 26 T cell receptor beta chains below all came from one sample that was sequenced in a study of blood T cell repertoires in COVID-19. Repertoires were generated with immunoSEQ multiplex PCR, while TCRdb's copy carries only in-frame clones and drops some. This table has approximately 160,000 clones, roughly 80% appearing once. Input material: PBMCs or T cells enriched from blood (not recorded which). The receptors shown here come from a woman in her forties or fifties who had recovered from COVID-19.

The genes are TRBV7-2 and TRBJ1-5, with no clear D. Germline CDR1 reads SGHTA; CDR2 reads FQGNSA. The CDR3 consists of 16 residues. The ends were cut back, 5 bases at V and 3 bases at J, with 17 bases in the middle. The CDR3 region has the DNA TGTGCCAGCAGCACCGAGGCCGTAACCCTCAATCAGCCCCAGCATTTT. As protein: CASSTEAVTLNQPQHF.

This chain uses TRBV18 with TRBJ2-3, with D maybe TRBD2 (6 bases). Germline CDR1 KGHSH, CDR2 LQKENI. The CDR3 has 14 amino acids. The V end was cut by 6 bases, the J end by 4 bases, with 14 bases between. CDR3 protein: CASSWGGAADTQYF. For the CDR3, the DNA is TGTGCCAGCTCGTGGGGCGGGGCGGCAGATACGCAGTATTTT. The complete variable domain, with remaining parts taken from reference TRBV18 and TRBJ2-3, reads NAGVMQNPRHLVRRRGQEARLRCSPMKGHSHVYWYRQLPEEGLKFMVYLQKENIIDESGMPKERFSAEFPKEGPSILRIQQVVRGDSAAYFCASSWGGAADTQYFGPGTRLTVL.

The chain carries TRBV10-3 and TRBJ1-1, with 9 bases that match TRBD1. With V trimmed by 5 bases and J by 6 bases, 10 bases remained unmatched. Looked up from germline, CDR1 is ENHRY and CDR2 is SYGVKD. This CDR3 has 15 residues. The CDR3 DNA reads TGTGCCATCAGTTCACCGGGACAGGGCCTATCTGAAGCTTTCTTT. Encoded protein: CAISSPGQGLSEAFF.

The gene calls are TRBV5-6 and TRBJ2-6; TRBD2 agrees at 9 bases. V shed 4 bases, J shed 3 bases, and the junction held 11 bases outside the gene matches. The germline V gene has CDR1 SGHDT and CDR2 YYEEEE. The CDR3 loop spans 18 amino acids. The CDR3 region has the DNA TGTGCCAGCAGCAGTAGGTGGCTAGCGGGACGTGGGGCCAACGTCCTGACTTTC. Protein sequence: CASSSRWLAGRGANVLTF.

This chain uses TRBV28 with TRBJ2-7, with 8 nucleotides matching TRBD2. CDR3 length: 17 amino acids. The V segment lost 5 bases and the J segment 4 bases; nucleotides outside the gene matches: 16. Germline-derived CDR1 and CDR2 are MDHEN and SYDVKM. The chain's CDR3 is CASSPAPASGLSYEQYV. CDR3 bases: TGTGCCAGCAGTCCAGCCCCGGCTAGCGGGCTCTCTTACGAGCAGTACGTC.

V and J are TRBV6-5 and TRBJ2-1; tentative D call: TRBD2 (6 bases). Trimming removed 0 bases from V and 6 bases from J, with 12 bases in between. The CDR3 runs to 15 residues. CDR1 is MNHEY and CDR2 is SVGAGI in the germline V gene. The DNA of the CDR3 is TGTGCCAGCAGTTACTCAGAGGGAGCGGGCAATGAGCAGTTCTTC. This codes for CASSYSEGAGNEQFF.

The V and J genes are TRBV27 and TRBJ1-3, with unresolved D. Trimming removed 3 bases at V and 0 bases at J, with 6 bases between. The CDR3 is 14 amino acids. Per germline, CDR1 MNHEY and CDR2 SMNVEV (reference sequence). The CDR3 is CASSLTLSGNTIYF. CDR3 DNA: TGTGCCAGCAGTTTGACTCTCTCTGGAAACACCATATATTTT.

CDR3 region: CASSFSSGSEYF. As DNA, the CDR3 is TGTGCCAGCAGCTTTTCGTCCGGCAGCGAGTATTTT. The chain combines TRBV11-3 with TRBJ2-3; D gene uncertain. V was clipped by 3 bases and J by 13 bases, with 14 bases between them. The CDR3 loop spans 12 amino acids. CDR1 and CDR2 (germline): SGHNT, YENEEA.

This clone has more than one count but fewer than ten. This chain connects TRBV19 to TRBJ1-1; 11 bases map to TRBD1. J lost 5 bases, V lost 2 bases, and 4 bases had no gene match. The CDR3 runs to 15 residues. The germline gives CDR1 LNHDA, CDR2 SQIVND (reference sequence). CDR3 loop: CASSILGTGGTEAFF. CDR3 bases: TGTGCCAGTAGTATACTAGGGACAGGGGGTACTGAAGCTTTCTTT.

This clone was observed a few times. J is TRBJ2-5 and V is TRBV11-2, with TRBD2 identical over 11 bases. The V gene end was trimmed by 7 bases and the J gene end by 1 base; junction bases not matched to a gene: 8. Germline loops: CDR1 SGHAT, CDR2 FQNNGV. This CDR3 comprises 16 residues. CDR3 DNA sequence: TGTGCCAGCACCAAGGGACTAGCGGCAACCCAAGAGACCCAGTACTTC. Its translation: CASTKGLAATQETQYF. Full variable domain (remainder filled in from reference TRBV11-2 and TRBJ2-5): EAGVAQSPRYKIIEKRQSVAFWCNPISGHATLYWYQQILGQGPKLLIQFQNNGVVDDSQLPKDRFSAERLKGVDSTLKIQPAKLEDSAVYLCASTKGLAATQETQYFGPGTRLLVL.

The chain joins TRBV19 to TRBJ2-2; TRBD2 aligns across 10 bases. This CDR3 is built from 16 residues. Germline loops: CDR1 LNHDA, CDR2 SQIVND (reference sequence). The V segment lost 7 bases and the J segment 7 bases; nucleotides outside the gene matches: 12. CDR3 coding DNA: TGTGCCAGTATTAAACGTGCTAGCGGGAGTAACGGGGAGCTGTTTTTT. It translates to CASIKRASGSNGELFF.

The V and J genes are TRBV19 and TRBJ1-5, with D maybe TRBD1 (5 bases). The CDR3 has 14 residues. The V end lost 6 bases, the J end lost 8 bases, and 17 bases lay between the germline ends. Per the germline V gene, CDR1 is LNHDA and CDR2 is SQIVND (reference sequence). The CDR3 spells CASRLWGVEKPQHF. The CDR3 nucleotides read TGTGCCAGTAGGCTTTGGGGGGTAGAGAAGCCCCAGCATTTT.

The chain couples TRBV7-2 to TRBJ1-4; D call uncertain. V lost 5 bases and J lost 0, with 13 bases in between. CDR1 is SGHTA, CDR2 FQGNSA, per germline. The CDR3 has 16 residues. The CDR3 region is CASSPQTGATNEKLFF. CDR3 DNA sequence: TGTGCCAGCAGCCCCCAAACCGGAGCAACTAATGAAAAACTGTTTTTT. Based on the CDR3 plus reference TRBV7-2 and TRBJ1-4, the full variable domain is GAGVSQSPSNKVTEKGKDVELRCDPISGHTALYWYRQSLGQGLEFLIYFQGNSAPDKSGLPSDRFSAERTGGSVSTLTIQRTQQEDSAVYLCASSPQTGATNEKLFFGSGTQLSVL.

CDR3 DNA: TGTGCCATCAGTGATGGCGGGAGGCCCCAAGAGACCCAGTACTTC. This codes for CAISDGGRPQETQYF. The V call is TRBV10-3, the J call TRBJ2-5; 8 nucleotides line up with TRBD2. Germline values: CDR1 ENHRY, CDR2 SYGVKD. The J segment lost 1 base and the V segment lost 3 bases, leaving 4 bases of the junction unmatched. This CDR3 has 15 amino acids.

This clone appeared once. This chain uses TRBV28 with TRBJ1-2; D ambiguous. Looked up from germline, CDR1 is MDHEN and CDR2 is SYDVKM. The V end was cut by 10 bases, the J end by 1 base, with 10 bases between. This CDR3 spans 12 amino acids. The CDR3, as DNA: TGTGCCACCCTGTCCCTTAACTATGGCTACACCTTC. Its translation is CATLSLNYGYTF.

This chain joins TRBV2 and TRBJ1-4; a possible D gene is TRBD1 (6 bases). Germline V gene data show CDR1 as SNHLY and CDR2 as FYNNEI. This CDR3 has 13 residues. V gave up 4 bases and J gave up 7 bases, with 10 bases separating them. This CDR3 is CASSVGQAEKLFF. In DNA form, the CDR3 reads TGTGCCAGCAGTGTGGGACAAGCTGAAAAACTGTTTTTT.

The chain has TRBV29-1 and TRBJ1-1; TRBD1 agrees at 7 bases. This CDR3 contains 11 residues. Germline trimming cut 6 bases from V and 7 bases from J; bases unmatched to any gene: 5. Germline loops: CDR1 SQVTM, CDR2 ANQGSEA. The CDR3 loop reads CSVGTAIEAFF. DNA of the CDR3: TGCAGCGTCGGGACAGCTATTGAAGCTTTCTTT.

The rearrangement links TRBV5-1 to TRBJ1-3, with 8 bases matching TRBD1. In germline, CDR1 is SGHRS, CDR2 YFSETQ. The length of the CDR3 is 16 residues. With V trimmed by 4 bases and J by 4 bases, 10 bases remained unmatched. CDR3 in DNA: TGCGCCAGCAGCCTAACGACAGGGGTTTCGGGAAACACCATATATTTT. Protein sequence: CASSLTTGVSGNTIYF.

This clone showed up just a few times. The V gene is TRBV7-2, the J gene TRBJ1-4; 7 bases line up with TRBD1. The V gene's germline CDR1 is SGHTA and CDR2 FQGNSA. Losses at the gene ends were 5 bases for V and 8 bases for J; bases not matched to a gene: 11. This CDR3 is built from 15 residues. The DNA of the CDR3 is TGTGCCAGCAGCCCCCGACAGGGAGGAGGAGAAAAACTGTTTTTT. This gives the protein CASSPRQGGGEKLFF.

This chain links TRBV15 with TRBJ1-5; D gene ambiguous. The length of the CDR3 is 14 residues. Germline V CDR1 and CDR2: LNHNV, YYDKDF (reference sequence). Trimming took 9 bases from V and 7 from J, leaving 19 bases between them. This chain's CDR3 is CATTLGIGNQPQHF. The CDR3 nucleotides read TGTGCCACTACCCTGGGCATTGGTAACCAGCCCCAGCATTTT.

V and J are TRBV11-2 and TRBJ2-5; 9 bases are a match to TRBD1. Looked up from germline, CDR1 is SGHAT and CDR2 is FQNNGV. The CDR3 sequence is 16 residues long. Trimming at V came to 2 bases and at J to 4 bases, leaving 8 bases not matched to a gene. This chain's CDR3 is CASSLLTGGPRETQYF. In nucleotides, the CDR3 is TGTGCCAGCAGCTTACTTACAGGGGGCCCTAGAGAGACCCAGTACTTC. Based on the CDR3 plus reference TRBV11-2 and TRBJ2-5, the full variable domain is EAGVAQSPRYKIIEKRQSVAFWCNPISGHATLYWYQQILGQGPKLLIQFQNNGVVDDSQLPKDRFSAERLKGVDSTLKIQPAKLEDSAVYLCASSLLTGGPRETQYFGPGTRLLVL.

The chain carries TRBV28 and TRBJ1-4, with D unresolved. Germline assignment: CDR1 MDHEN and CDR2 SYDVKM. Deletions cut 4 bases from V and 6 bases from J, with 12 bases between. CDR3 length: 14 amino acids. The CDR3 here is CASSSGLQDEKLFF. CDR3 in DNA: TGTGCCAGCAGTTCCGGACTTCAGGATGAAAAACTGTTTTTT.

This chain joins TRBV30 and TRBJ2-3; 9 bases map to TRBD1. Germline CDR1 and CDR2: GTSNPN and SVGIG (reference sequence). Losses at the gene ends were 3 bases for V and 4 bases for J; bases not matched to a gene: 5. The CDR3 extends over 14 amino acids. CDR3 loop: CAWSTGQGPDTQYF. CDR3 nucleotides: TGTGCCTGGAGCACGGGACAGGGACCAGATACGCAGTATTTT.

The sample holds a few counts of this clone. The chain employs TRBV7-8 and TRBJ2-6, with 9 bases that match TRBD1. J was trimmed by 0 bases and V by 7 bases; bases with no gene match: 13. Germline V gives CDR1 SGHVS, CDR2 FQNEAQ. The CDR3 totals 19 residues. The CDR3 bases are TGTGCCAGCATCAAGGGTAGGACAGGGGTCCCCTCTGGGGCCAACGTCCTGACTTTC. Its translation is CASIKGRTGVPSGANVLTF.

This chain connects TRBV5-1 to TRBJ1-3; no clear D. Trimming left V 1 base short and J 0 bases short, with 8 bases between. Germline V gives CDR1 SGHRS, CDR2 YFSETQ. The CDR3 runs 15 residues. The CDR3 is CASSLSPDSGNTIYF. The CDR3 DNA reads as TGCGCCAGCAGCTTGTCCCCAGACTCTGGAAACACCATATATTTT.

This clone was picked up a small number of times. The chain employs TRBV30 and TRBJ1-5, with 11 positions matching TRBD1. Germline assignment: CDR1 GTSNPN and CDR2 SVGIG (reference sequence). Unmatched junction bases numbered 4, after V lost 2 bases and J lost 4 bases. The CDR3 runs to 15 residues. CDR3 sequence reads: CAWSPGTGGNQPQHF. CDR3 sequence (DNA): TGTGCCTGGAGTCCAGGGACAGGGGGGAATCAGCCCCAGCATTTT. Supplemented by reference TRBV30 and TRBJ1-5, the full variable domain reads SQTIHQWPATLVQPVGSPLSLECTVEGTSNPNLYWYRQAAGRGLQLLFYSVGIGQISSEVPQNLSASRPQDRQFILSSKKLLLSDSGFYLCAWSPGTGGNQPQHFGDGTRLSIL.